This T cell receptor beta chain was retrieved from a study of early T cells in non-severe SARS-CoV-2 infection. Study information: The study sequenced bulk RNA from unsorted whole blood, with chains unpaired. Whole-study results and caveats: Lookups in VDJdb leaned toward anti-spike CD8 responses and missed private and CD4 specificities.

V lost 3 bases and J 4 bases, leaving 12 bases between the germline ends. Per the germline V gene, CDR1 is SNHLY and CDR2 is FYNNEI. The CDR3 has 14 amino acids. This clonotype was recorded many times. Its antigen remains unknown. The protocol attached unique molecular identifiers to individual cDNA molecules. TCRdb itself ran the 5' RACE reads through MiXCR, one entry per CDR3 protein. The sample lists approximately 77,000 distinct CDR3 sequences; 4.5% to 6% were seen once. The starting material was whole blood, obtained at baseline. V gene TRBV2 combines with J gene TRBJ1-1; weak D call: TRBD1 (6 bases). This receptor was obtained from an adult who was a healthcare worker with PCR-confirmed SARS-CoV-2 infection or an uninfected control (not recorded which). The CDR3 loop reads CASSDQGRTTEAFF. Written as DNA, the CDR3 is TGTGCCAGCAGTGATCAGGGGAGGACCACTGAAGCTTTCTTT. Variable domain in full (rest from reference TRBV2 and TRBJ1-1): EPEVTQTPSHQVTQMGQEVILRCVPISNHLYFYWYRQILGQKVEFLVSFYNNEISEKSEIFDDQFSVERPDGSNFTLKIRSTKLEDSAMYFCASSDQGRTTEAFFGQGTRLTVV.